This passage covers 29 T cell receptor beta chains from one sample sequenced in a study of human T cells and chemical hapten exposure. MiXCR, run by TCRdb on the RACE reads, gives a single entry per CDR3 protein. The data show fewer than 50,000 distinct CDR3 sequences, over 7.5% seen once. Time point reported: patch test 3, about 24 weeks after DPC sensitization. Treatment meaning: therapeutic diphenylcyclopropenone sensitization with weekly scalp DPC. The template was total RNA from unfractionated whole blood. Sequencing used whole blood, obtained in connection with sensitization to the hapten diphenylcyclopropenone (DPC). Receptor source: a man in his fifties or sixties with alopecia areata. Some clones in this sample may be carry-over from other donors' samples.

In its sample, this clonotype was seen many times. The V gene is TRBV28, the J gene TRBJ1-3, with D hard to call. The length of the CDR3 is 13 residues. Trimming shortened V by 7 bases and J by 0 bases, and 7 bases separated the two germline ends. The germline V gene has CDR1 MDHEN and CDR2 SYDVKM. The CDR3 spells CASTRLSGNTIYF. The CDR3 region has the DNA TGTGCCAGCACCCGACTCTCTGGAAACACCATATATTTT.

This clonotype was seen only a few times. The rearrangement uses TRBV6-2 or TRBV6-3 and TRBJ2-1; TRBD2 aligns across 7 bases. The germline V gene has CDR1 MNHEY and CDR2 SVGEGT. The CDR3 totals 16 residues. The V and J ends lost 6 bases and 0 bases, in that order; junction bases with no gene match: 8. CDR3 protein: CASRPRTSLSYNEQFF. The CDR3 DNA is TGTGCCAGCAGACCGAGGACTAGTCTCTCCTACAATGAGCAGTTCTTC.

V usage is TRBV28 and J usage is TRBJ1-4; maybe TRBD1 (6 bases). The V end was cut by 6 bases, the J end by 3 bases, with 20 bases between. The germline V gene encodes CDR1 MDHEN and CDR2 SYDVKM. CDR3 size: 17 residues. CDR3 in amino acids: CASRPSGARWANEKLFF. In nucleotides, the CDR3 is TGTGCCAGCAGACCCTCAGGGGCGCGGTGGGCTAATGAAAAACTGTTTTTT.

This clonotype was observed at least ten times. V and J are TRBV7-2 and TRBJ2-3; 8 positions match TRBD2. Germline CDR1 and CDR2: SGHTA and FQGNSA. V lost 0 bases and J lost 2; bases outside the gene matches: 7. The CDR3 consists of 17 residues. In DNA, the CDR3 is TGTGCCAGCAGCTTAGCGATGACTAGCGCCTCCACAGATACGCAGTATTTT. Its translation is CASSLAMTSASTDTQYF. The complete variable domain, with remaining parts taken from reference TRBV7-2 and TRBJ2-3, reads GAGVSQSPSNKVTEKGKDVELRCDPISGHTALYWYRQSLGQGLEFLIYFQGNSAPDKSGLPSDRFSAERTGGSVSTLTIQRTQQEDSAVYLCASSLAMTSASTDTQYFGPGTRLTVL.

The chain combines TRBV11-2 with TRBJ2-3, with unresolved D. Germline CDR1 reads SGHAT; CDR2 reads FQNNGV. Trimming took off 3 bases at V and 2 bases at J, with 9 bases between the two ends. This CDR3 has 14 amino acids. The DNA of the CDR3 is TGTGCCAGCAGCTTTGGACGGCTCACAGATACGCAGTATTTT. Amino acid sequence: CASSFGRLTDTQYF.

The chain uses TRBV11-2 and TRBJ2-7, with 11 bases that match TRBD1. CDR3 size: 14 residues. V lost 8 bases to trimming and J lost 6 bases; unmatched junction nucleotides: 9. Germline CDR1 is SGHAT and CDR2 is FQNNGV. CDR3 DNA sequence: TGTGCCAGCGGATGGACAGGGGGCGAAGGCGAGCAGTACTTC. Translating gives CASGWTGGEGEQYF.

The chain is built from TRBV19 and TRBJ1-2, with 8 bases lining up with TRBD1. Germline V gene sequence: CDR1 LNHDA, CDR2 SQIVND (reference sequence). CDR3 length: 12 residues. The J segment lost 6 bases and the V segment lost 4 bases, leaving 1 base of the junction unmatched. CDR3 bases: TGTGCCAGTAGTACAGGGGGCAATGGCTACACCTTC. Translated: CASSTGGNGYTF. Full variable domain (rest looked up from reference TRBV19 and TRBJ1-2): DGGITQSPKYLFRKEGQNVTLSCEQNLNHDAMYWYRQDPGQGLRLIYYSQIVNDFQKGDIAEGYSVSREKKESFPLTVTSAQKNPTAFYLCASSTGGNGYTFGSGTRLTVV.

This clonotype was picked up many times. The rearrangement links TRBV27 to TRBJ1-1; unclear D gene. This CDR3 contains 15 residues. The germline CDR1 and CDR2 sequences are MNHEY and SMNVEV (reference sequence). Between the trimmed V and J ends, which lost 3 bases and 0 bases, there was a span of 11 bases. The chain's CDR3 is CASSFEGGMNTEAFF. CDR3 DNA sequence: TGTGCCAGCAGTTTTGAGGGAGGAATGAACACTGAAGCTTTCTTT.

This clonotype was seen ten or more times. The rearrangement joins TRBV29-1 to TRBJ2-1; 9 bases are a match to TRBD2. Trimming cost V 8 bases and J 4 bases; bases outside gene matches: 9. The length of the CDR3 is 14 residues. The V gene's germline CDR1 is SQVTM and CDR2 ANQGSEA. The CDR3 DNA follows: TGCAGCACTCAGACTAGCGGACTATACAATGAGCAGTTCTTC. Amino acid sequence: CSTQTSGLYNEQFF.

This clonotype was recorded many times. The chain joins TRBV10-3 to TRBJ2-3; TRBD1 matches at 7 bases. From germline, CDR1 is ENHRY and CDR2 SYGVKD. The junction had 6 bases not matched to a gene; V was cut back by 6 bases and J by 0 bases. CDR3 length: 15 amino acids. The CDR3 region is CAISTGTASTDTQYF. For the CDR3, the DNA is TGTGCCATCAGCACCGGGACAGCGAGCACAGATACGCAGTATTTT.

V gene TRBV29-1 combines with J gene TRBJ2-7; 9 bases fit TRBD2. V shed 2 bases and J 0 bases; nucleotides not matched to a gene: 2. The germline CDR1 and CDR2 sequences are SQVTM and ANQGSEA. The CDR3 runs to 14 residues. CDR3 DNA: TGCAGCGTTGAACCTAGCGGGAACTCCTACGAGCAGTACTTC. Its translation: CSVEPSGNSYEQYF.

This clonotype was seen at least ten times. The chain is built from TRBV6-1 and TRBJ1-1, with 7 bases aligning to TRBD1. This CDR3 has 14 residues. Per germline, CDR1 MNHNS and CDR2 SASEGT. V dropped 2 bases and J dropped 5; count of bases not matched to a gene: 5. As DNA, the CDR3 is TGTGCCAGCAGTGAAATCGCAGGGGGGACTGAAGCTTTCTTT. Translation: CASSEIAGGTEAFF.

This chain joins TRBV9 and TRBJ1-1; TRBD1 aligns across 7 bases. CDR1 and CDR2 from the germline V gene are SGDLS and YYNGEE. The CDR3 extends over 15 amino acids. The junction had 8 bases not matched to a gene; V was cut back by 3 bases and J by 3 bases. The CDR3 DNA follows: TGTGCCAGCAGCGCCAGGGGGATTTCGTACACTGAAGCTTTCTTT. Its protein is CASSARGISYTEAFF.

This clonotype was picked up many times. The chain joins TRBV7-9 to TRBJ1-1; tentatively, D is TRBD1 (6 bases). CDR1 and CDR2 from the germline V gene are SEHNR and FQNEAQ (reference sequence). The V end lost 6 bases, the J end lost 11 bases, and 16 bases lay between the germline ends. The CDR3 spans 12 residues. In DNA form, the CDR3 reads TGTGCCAGCAGTTTCGAGGGGGGTCCGGCTTTCTTT. Protein: CASSFEGGPAFF. Drawing the rest from reference TRBV7-9 and TRBJ1-1, the complete variable domain is DTGVSQNPRHKITKRGQNVTFRCDPISEHNRLYWYRQTLGQGPEFLTYFQNEAQLEKSRLLSDRFSAERPKGSFSTLEIQRTEQGDSAMYLCASSFEGGPAFFGQGTRLTVV.

This clonotype was counted at least ten times. This sequence joins TRBV29-1 and TRBJ2-1; D perhaps matches TRBD2 (6 bases). Trimming removed 0 bases at V and 3 bases at J, with 12 bases between. The germline V gene has CDR1 SQVTM and CDR2 ANQGSEA. The CDR3 is made up of 15 amino acids. CDR3 nucleotide sequence: TGCAGCGTTGAAGATCAGGAGGGATTCTACAATGAGCAGTTCTTC. Translated, it gives CSVEDQEGFYNEQFF.

The sample holds many counts of this clonotype. This chain joins TRBV14 and TRBJ2-7, with unresolved D. The CDR3 loop spans 11 amino acids. CDR1 and CDR2 from the germline V gene are SGHDN and FVKESK. V gave up 1 base and J gave up 4 bases, with 2 bases separating them. The chain's CDR3 is CASSQGYEQYF. In DNA form, the CDR3 reads TGTGCCAGCAGCCAAGGTTACGAGCAGTACTTC.

The chain joins TRBV6-6 to TRBJ2-3; 8 nucleotides align to TRBD2. CDR1 is MNHNY and CDR2 is SVGAGI in the germline V gene (reference sequence). The junction had 8 bases not matched to a gene; V was cut back by 6 bases and J by 0 bases. This CDR3 is built from 16 residues. The CDR3 sequence is CASSWTSRTSTDTQYF. CDR3 nucleotides: TGTGCCAGCAGCTGGACTAGCCGAACTAGCACAGATACGCAGTATTTT.

Turning to this clonotype: With a much larger clone just one base away, this may be a read error. The CDR3 DNA is TGTGCCAGCGGCGGTTTGCTGGAGACCCAGTACTTC. Translation gives CASGGLLETQYF. V gene TRBV2 combines with J gene TRBJ2-5; D uncertain. The germline CDR1 and CDR2 sequences are SNHLY and FYNNEI. The ends were cut back, 8 bases at V and 5 bases at J, with 12 bases in the middle. CDR3 length: 12 residues.

This clonotype was counted ten times or more. The chain uses TRBV25-1 and TRBJ2-7; D uncertain. V lost 0 bases and J lost 6, with 6 bases in between. The CDR3 extends over 12 amino acids. Germline lookup yields CDR1 MGHDK and CDR2 SYGVNS. For the CDR3, the DNA is TGTGCCAGCAGTGAATATCTAAGCGAGCAGTACTTC. It encodes CASSEYLSEQYF.

This clonotype was seen only a few times. This rearrangement joins TRBV6-2 or TRBV6-3 to TRBJ2-1; D is tentatively TRBD1 or TRBD2 (5 bases each). The CDR3 runs to 18 residues. In germline, CDR1 is MNHEY, CDR2 SVGEGT. With 0 bases removed from V and 0 bases from J, the gap between germline ends came to 15 bases. The CDR3 DNA follows: TGTGCCAGCAGTTACTCCCCTAATAGGGGAGACTCCTACAATGAGCAGTTCTTC. It yields the protein CASSYSPNRGDSYNEQFF.

Many counts were recorded for this clonotype. J is TRBJ2-2 and V is TRBV7-3; D remains unclear. V was trimmed by 4 bases and J by 4 bases, leaving 4 bases between them. CDR1 is SGHTA, CDR2 FQGTGA, per germline. CDR3 size: 12 residues. The CDR3 loop reads CASSYPTGELFF. The DNA for the CDR3 is TGTGCCAGCAGCTACCCCACCGGGGAGCTGTTTTTT. Full variable domain (remainder filled in from reference TRBV7-3 and TRBJ2-2): GAGVSQTPSNKVTEKGKYVELRCDPISGHTALYWYRQSLGQGPEFLIYFQGTGAADDSGLPNDRFFAVRPEGSVSTLKIQRTERGDSAVYLCASSYPTGELFFGEGSRLTVL.

This chain links TRBV29-1 with TRBJ1-3; the D is unclear. Germline CDR1 reads SQVTM; CDR2 reads ANQGSEA. Trimming stripped 3 bases from V and 4 bases from J, with 10 bases between. The CDR3 runs 13 residues. The CDR3 is CSVDVGSGNTIYF. CDR3 bases: TGCAGCGTTGATGTGGGGTCCGGAAACACCATATATTTT.

The chain has TRBV7-6 and TRBJ2-1; possibly TRBD1 for D (5 bases). Germline CDR1 and CDR2: SGHVS and FNYEAQ. V was shortened by 5 bases and J by 9 bases, with 23 bases between the two germline ends. This CDR3 comprises 16 residues. The CDR3 spells CASSPGLDKLLGEQFF. The DNA of the CDR3 is TGTGCCAGCAGCCCTGGTCTGGACAAGCTTTTGGGTGAGCAGTTCTTC.

This clonotype was counted only a few times. The chain employs TRBV20-1 and TRBJ2-1; possible D gene TRBD1, 6 bases. Germline CDR1 and CDR2: DFQATT and SNEGSKA (reference sequence). CDR3 length: 13 amino acids. The germline V and J ends were trimmed by 5 bases and 6 bases, with 14 bases remaining between them. CDR3 region: CSASILGGNEQFF. The CDR3 region has the DNA TGCAGTGCTTCTATATTAGGGGGCAATGAGCAGTTCTTC.

This clonotype has just a few counts. The V gene is TRBV12-3 or TRBV12-4, the J gene TRBJ1-5, with a weak D call TRBD1 (5 bases). CDR3 size: 15 residues. Trimming removed 3 bases at V and 6 bases at J, with 15 bases between. The CDR3 nucleotides read TGTGCCAGCAGTTTGAGGGGAGTTGTGGGTCAGCCCCAGCATTTT. Its protein product is CASSLRGVVGQPQHF.

In its sample, this clonotype was seen a few times. This chain joins TRBV12-3 or TRBV12-4 and TRBJ1-5, with D tentatively TRBD1 (5 bases). The CDR3 extends over 15 amino acids. V gave up 3 bases and J gave up 0 bases, with 9 bases separating them. The CDR3 region is CASSFLGDSNQPQHF. CDR3 DNA sequence: TGTGCCAGCAGTTTCTTGGGGGATAGCAATCAGCCCCAGCATTTT.

Many counts were recorded for this clonotype. This chain links TRBV18 with TRBJ2-5; perhaps TRBD1 as D (6 bases). The CDR3 consists of 14 residues. Between the trimmed V and J ends, which lost 2 bases and 4 bases, there was a span of 11 bases. The germline CDR1 and CDR2 sequences are KGHSH and LQKENI. The CDR3 nucleotides are TGTGCCAGCTCACCAGTGGGGGCGGGAGAGACCCAGTACTTC. Encoded protein: CASSPVGAGETQYF.

The chain employs TRBV7-9 and TRBJ2-3; 9 nucleotides align to TRBD1. Germline values: CDR1 SEHNR, CDR2 FQNEAQ (reference sequence). The CDR3 has 14 residues. The ends lost 4 bases at V and 8 bases at J; junction bases unmatched: 7. CDR3 nucleotide sequence: TGTGCCAGCAGCTCGACAGGGGGTAGGGTTACGCAGTATTTT. It yields the protein CASSSTGGRVTQYF.

To note about this clonotype: Being one base from a much bigger clone, this may be a read error. V usage is TRBV5-1 and J usage is TRBJ2-2; the match to TRBD1 covers 9 bases. The CDR3 totals 16 residues. The V gene's germline CDR1 is SGHRS and CDR2 YFSETQ. The CDR3 protein is CASSLFTGGNTGDLFF. Here the CDR3 DNA reads TGCGCCAGCAGCCTATTTACAGGGGGCAACACCGGGGATCTGTTTTTT.